Given below is one T cell receptor beta chain in context. The assay was immunoSEQ multiplex PCR, and TCRdb's table has in-frame clones only and misses some. This table has roughly 60,000 clones, roughly three quarters appearing once. These data are taken from a study of memory CD4+ T cells and cytomegalovirus serostatus. The sort gate was single viable CD3+CD4+CD8-CD45RO+ cells for memory CD4+ T cells. Sequences were obtained from memory CD4+ T cells from blood. The origin of this receptor is an adult in good health and CMV-seronegative.

The DNA for the CDR3 is TGTGCCACCATGTCATTCAGTCGGGCTATTGGCTACACCTTC. It translates to CATMSFSRAIGYTF. The rearrangement joins TRBV28 to TRBJ1-2; D is ambiguous. V was shortened by 10 bases and J by 7 bases, with 22 bases between the two germline ends. There are 14 residues in the CDR3. The germline gives CDR1 MDHEN, CDR2 SYDVKM.